The entry below describes one T cell receptor (beta chain). The antigen remains unidentified. This entry belongs to a study of human T cells and chemical hapten exposure. Across the study: Per-sample variation in TCR yield stemmed mainly from small pooled library volume differences.

The CDR3 length is 17 residues. Trimming took off 3 bases at V and 5 bases at J, with 22 bases between the two ends. Germline V lookup: CDR1 MNHEY, CDR2 SVGAGI. Time point here: pre-sensitization, week 0. Noted treatment: therapeutic diphenylcyclopropenone sensitization with weekly scalp DPC. Broader study findings: Counts of expanded TCRs at PT1 were positively correlated with patch test score.

TCRdb ran MiXCR on the RACE reads and lists one entry per CDR3 protein. The sample carries fewer than 150,000 distinct CDR3 sequences, less than 15% recorded once. Sample: whole blood, taken in connection with sensitization to the hapten diphenylcyclopropenone (DPC). The chain has TRBV6-5 and TRBJ1-1; the D gene is possibly TRBD1 (5 bases). This sequence was found in a woman aged 18-35 years with alopecia areata. Some clones in this sample may be carry-over from other donors' samples. The CDR3 DNA reads as TGTGCCAGCAGTTATGGGCCACCGCGCGGGGGTCCGACTGAAGCTTTCTTT. Its protein is CASSYGPPRGGPTEAFF.